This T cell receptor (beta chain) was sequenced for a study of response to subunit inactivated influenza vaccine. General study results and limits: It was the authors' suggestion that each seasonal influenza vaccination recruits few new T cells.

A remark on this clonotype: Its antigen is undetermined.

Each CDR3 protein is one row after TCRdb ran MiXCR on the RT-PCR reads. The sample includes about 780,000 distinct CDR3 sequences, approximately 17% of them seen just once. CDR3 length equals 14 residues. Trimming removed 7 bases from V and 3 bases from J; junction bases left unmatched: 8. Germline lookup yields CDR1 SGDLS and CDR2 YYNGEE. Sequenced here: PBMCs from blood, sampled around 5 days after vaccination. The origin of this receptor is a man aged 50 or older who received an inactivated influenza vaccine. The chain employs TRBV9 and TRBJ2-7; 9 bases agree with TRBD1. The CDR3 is CASSARQGGYEQYF. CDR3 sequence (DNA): TGTGCCAGCTCAGCTCGACAGGGGGGCTACGAGCAGTACTTC.